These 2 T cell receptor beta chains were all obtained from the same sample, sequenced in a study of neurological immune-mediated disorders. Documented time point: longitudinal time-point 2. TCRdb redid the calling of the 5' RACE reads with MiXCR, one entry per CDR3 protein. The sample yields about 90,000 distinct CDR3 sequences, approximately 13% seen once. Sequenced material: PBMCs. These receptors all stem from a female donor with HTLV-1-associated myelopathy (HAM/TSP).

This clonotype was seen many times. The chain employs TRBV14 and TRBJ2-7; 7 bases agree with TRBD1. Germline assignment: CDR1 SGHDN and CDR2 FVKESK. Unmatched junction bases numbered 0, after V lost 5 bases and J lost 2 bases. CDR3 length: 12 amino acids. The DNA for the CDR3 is TGTGCCAGCAGCGGGACAGCCTACGAGCAGTACTTC. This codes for CASSGTAYEQYF.

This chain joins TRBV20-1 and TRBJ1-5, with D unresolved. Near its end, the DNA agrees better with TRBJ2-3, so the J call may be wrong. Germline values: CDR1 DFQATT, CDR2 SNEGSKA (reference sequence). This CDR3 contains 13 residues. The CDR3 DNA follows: TGCAGTGTAGTTACAGATAGCAATCAGCCCCAGTATTTT. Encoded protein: CSVVTDSNQPQYF.